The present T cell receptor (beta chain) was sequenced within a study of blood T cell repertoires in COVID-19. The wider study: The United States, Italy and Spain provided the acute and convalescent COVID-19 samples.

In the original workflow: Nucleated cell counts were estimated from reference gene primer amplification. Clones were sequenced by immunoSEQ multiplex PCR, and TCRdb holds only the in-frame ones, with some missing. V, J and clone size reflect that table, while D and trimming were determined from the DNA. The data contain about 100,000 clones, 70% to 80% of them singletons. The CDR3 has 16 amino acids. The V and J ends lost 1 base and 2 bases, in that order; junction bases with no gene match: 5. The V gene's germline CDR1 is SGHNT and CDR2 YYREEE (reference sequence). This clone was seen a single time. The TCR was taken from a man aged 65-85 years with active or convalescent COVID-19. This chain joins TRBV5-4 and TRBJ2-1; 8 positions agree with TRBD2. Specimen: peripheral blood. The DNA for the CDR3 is TGTGCCAGCAGCTTGCAGACGGGGGGGGCCTACAATGAGCAGTTCTTC. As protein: CASSLQTGGAYNEQFF.